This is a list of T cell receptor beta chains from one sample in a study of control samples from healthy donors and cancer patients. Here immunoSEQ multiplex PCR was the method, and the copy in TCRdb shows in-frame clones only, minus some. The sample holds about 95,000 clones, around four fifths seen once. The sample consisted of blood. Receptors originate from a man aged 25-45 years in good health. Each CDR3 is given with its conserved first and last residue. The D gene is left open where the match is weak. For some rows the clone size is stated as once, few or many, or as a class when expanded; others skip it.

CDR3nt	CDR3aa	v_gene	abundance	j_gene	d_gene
TGTGCCAGCAGTCTGCCCGGGACAGGGAAAAGGTACGAGCAGTACTTC	CASSLPGTGKRYEQYF	TRBV27	-	TRBJ2-7	TRBD1
TGTGCCAGTAGTCCGCAGTTCTCTGGAAACACCATATATTTT	CASSPQFSGNTIYF	TRBV19	-	TRBJ1-3	-
TGTGCCAGCAGACGTGGCCTGAACACTGAAGCTTTCTTT	CASRRGLNTEAFF	TRBV28	-	TRBJ1-1	-
TGTGCCAGCAGCCAGGACTGGATTCAAGAGACCCAGTACTTC	CASSQDWIQETQYF	TRBV3-1/TRBV3-2	-	TRBJ2-5	-
TGTGCCAGCAGCTTTTGGATCATTAGCAATCAGCCCCAGCATTTT	CASSFWIISNQPQHF	TRBV5-6	-	TRBJ1-5	-
TGTGCCAGCAGTTTATGGTCCCAAGGGGGCGCAGGGGAAAAACTGTTTTTT	CASSLWSQGGAGEKLFF	TRBV28	-	TRBJ1-4	TRBD1
TGTGCCAGCAGTGAAACAGGCAGGGGTGTTGATGTGGCCACTGAAGCTTTCTTT	CASSETGRGVDVATEAFF	TRBV6-1	-	TRBJ1-1	-
TGCGCCAGCAGCACCCTTTTGACAGGGGGCTCGAATGAGCAGTTCTTC	CASSTLLTGGSNEQFF	TRBV5-1	-	TRBJ2-1	TRBD1
TGTGCCAGTAGTATAACTAGCATTAGCAACGAGCAGTACTTC	CASSITSISNEQYF	TRBV19	-	TRBJ2-7	-
TGTGCCACCAGTGATTTCGGAGGGGAGCAGTTCTTC	CATSDFGGEQFF	TRBV24-1	-	TRBJ2-1	-
TGTGCCAGCAAGATACAGCCGACTCTGGGGGATACGCAGTATTTT	CASKIQPTLGDTQYF	TRBV6-5	-	TRBJ2-3	-
TGTGCCAGCTCCCGGGACAGGGTAGGGGAAAAACTGTTTTTT	CASSRDRVGEKLFF	TRBV6-6	-	TRBJ1-4	TRBD1
TGTGCCAGCAGTGTGACAGAGACCGTAACTCAAGAGACCCAGTACTTC	CASSVTETVTQETQYF	TRBV5-6	-	TRBJ2-5	-
TGCGCCAGCAGGGCCTTGTACCAAGAGACCCAGTACTTC	CASRALYQETQYF	TRBV5-1	-	TRBJ2-5	-
TGTGCCAGCAGCTTAGCGAAAGGGGGCTTTGGCTACACCTTC	CASSLAKGGFGYTF	TRBV7-6	-	TRBJ1-2	TRBD1
TGCGCCAGCAGCTTGGACCCAGGGGCAGATACGCAGTATTTT	CASSLDPGADTQYF	TRBV5-1	-	TRBJ2-3	-
TGTGCCATCAGTGGGCAAGCGGGGGGAACGCTATCCTACGAGCAGTACTTC	CAISGQAGGTLSYEQYF	TRBV10-3	-	TRBJ2-7	TRBD2
TGTGCCAGCAGCTCGGACAGGGGTATGAACACTGAAGCTTTCTTT	CASSSDRGMNTEAFF	TRBV5-4	once	TRBJ1-1	TRBD1
TGTGCCAGCAGGCCGGGACAGGGTTGGGCTGAAGCTTTCTTT	CASRPGQGWAEAFF	TRBV27	once	TRBJ1-1	TRBD1
TGTGCCAGCAAGAGAGGCGGGGGAGCGAACACCGGGGAGCTGTTTTTT	CASKRGGGANTGELFF	TRBV28	-	TRBJ2-2	TRBD2
TGTGCCAGCAGCCCGCCGGGGTTGTCGTCCTATAATTCACCCCTCCACTTT	CASSPPGLSSYNSPLHF	TRBV5-6	-	TRBJ1-6	-
TGCGCCAGCGGTGTACAGGTTAACTATGGCTACACCTTC	CASGVQVNYGYTF	TRBV5-1	-	TRBJ1-2	-
TGTGCCAGCAGCTTTCGACGGGGCACAGATACGCAGTATTTT	CASSFRRGTDTQYF	TRBV5-8	-	TRBJ2-3	-
TGTGCCAGCAGCCAAGTACTAGCGGGGGTTCTCTCCTACAATGAGCAGTTCTTC	CASSQVLAGVLSYNEQFF	TRBV4-2	-	TRBJ2-1	TRBD2
TGTGCCATCGGATTCCGGGACAGTATGAACACTGAAGCTTTCTTT	CAIGFRDSMNTEAFF	TRBV10-3	-	TRBJ1-1	TRBD1
TGTGCCAGCAGGACACAGGGAACGGCCGGGGAGCTGTTTTTT	CASRTQGTAGELFF	TRBV6-6	-	TRBJ2-2	-
TGTGCCAGCAGAGGGACAGGGGGCACCGCTGAAGCTTTCTTT	CASRGTGGTAEAFF	TRBV2	-	TRBJ1-1	TRBD1
TGTGCCAGCAGCCCAGGTTCGAACACCGGGGAGCTGTTTTTT	CASSPGSNTGELFF	TRBV7-3	-	TRBJ2-2	-
TGTGCCAGCAGCTCCACCGAGGACCAGGGGCTGCGGAATCAGCCCCAGCATTTT	CASSSTEDQGLRNQPQHF	TRBV28	-	TRBJ1-5	-
TGTGCCATCAGTGGGGGCGGCGATAACACTGAAGCTTTCTTT	CAISGGGDNTEAFF	TRBV10-3	-	TRBJ1-1	-
TGTGCCAGTAGTGGGACAGGGGGGACCGGGGAGCTGTTTTTT	CASSGTGGTGELFF	TRBV19	-	TRBJ2-2	TRBD1
TGTGCCAGCCTGAGGGAGTGGGGGACCCTCATCTACACCTTC	CASLREWGTLIYTF	TRBV2	-	TRBJ1-2	-
TGTGCCAGCAGTGAAGAACAGGGGGTACGAAACAATCAGCCCCAGCATTTT	CASSEEQGVRNNQPQHF	TRBV2	-	TRBJ1-5	TRBD1
TGTGCCAGCAGCTTAGATAGGCGGTTGAACACTGAAGCTTTCTTT	CASSLDRRLNTEAFF	TRBV7-9	-	TRBJ1-1	-
TGTGCCAGTCGTCATACAGGGGCTGGGCACACAGATACGCAGTATTTT	CASRHTGAGHTDTQYF	TRBV19	-	TRBJ2-3	TRBD1
TGTGCCAGCAGCGACGCGGGGGGGTTCAATGGCTACACCTTC	CASSDAGGFNGYTF	TRBV6-6	-	TRBJ1-2	-
TGTGCCAGCAGCTTAGACCCGGGATCACACGAGCAGTACTTC	CASSLDPGSHEQYF	TRBV7-9	-	TRBJ2-7	-
TGTGCCAGCAGCTCACAAACTAACTATGGCTACACCTTC	CASSSQTNYGYTF	TRBV7-9	-	TRBJ1-2	-
TGTGCCAGCAGCCCGGGACCGGGGGATTTGGATGGCTACACCTTC	CASSPGPGDLDGYTF	TRBV7-6	-	TRBJ1-2	-
TGTGCCAGCAGTTCGACTAGCGGAGTGCAGTTCTTC	CASSSTSGVQFF	TRBV12-3/TRBV12-4	-	TRBJ2-1	TRBD2
TGTGCCAGCAGCTTATCCACCGGGACGGAAAACATTCAGTACTTC	CASSLSTGTENIQYF	TRBV7-8	-	TRBJ2-4	-
TGTGCCAGCAGTGACTCGGCAGGGGGCCTTGGCACTGAAGCTTTCTTT	CASSDSAGGLGTEAFF	TRBV25-1	-	TRBJ1-1	TRBD1
TGCGCCAGCAGCTTGGGAACACAGATAAATCAGCCCCAGCATTTT	CASSLGTQINQPQHF	TRBV5-1	few	TRBJ1-5	-
TGCGCCAGCAGTTCAGGGACGACCGTTAATGAAAAACTGTTTTTT	CASSSGTTVNEKLFF	TRBV5-1	-	TRBJ1-4	-
TGTGCCAGCAGCGTGGACAGCTACAATGAGCAGTTCTTC	CASSVDSYNEQFF	TRBV5-5	-	TRBJ2-1	-
TGTGCCAGCAGCCTGTCGTCTAGCGGGGCCTTCGGATACGAGCAGTACTTC	CASSLSSSGAFGYEQYF	TRBV11-2	-	TRBJ2-7	TRBD2
TGTGCCAGCAGTGATGTCAGGGGGCAGTATGGCTACACCTTC	CASSDVRGQYGYTF	TRBV2	-	TRBJ1-2	TRBD1
TGTGCCACCAGCCCCCGTTCTTCACCCCTCCACTTT	CATSPRSSPLHF	TRBV15	-	TRBJ1-6	-
TGTGCCAGCAGCTTTAGGGCGGGGGGCCGGGATACGCAGTATTTT	CASSFRAGGRDTQYF	TRBV5-4	-	TRBJ2-3	TRBD2
TGTGCCAGCATCCGGGAGGGCATCAGTACCGGGGAGCTGTTTTTT	CASIREGISTGELFF	TRBV2	once	TRBJ2-2	TRBD2
TGTGCCAGCAGCTCGACGGCTGGCACTGAAGCTTTCTTT	CASSSTAGTEAFF	TRBV5-6	-	TRBJ1-1	-
TGCGCCAGCAGCTTGGAGTCAATGGGACAGAATAATTCACCCCTCCACTTT	CASSLESMGQNNSPLHF	TRBV5-1	-	TRBJ1-6	TRBD1
TGCAGCGTCCGCCGACAGGGGGCAACCTACGAGCAGTACTTC	CSVRRQGATYEQYF	TRBV29-1	-	TRBJ2-7	TRBD1
TGTGCCAGCAGCCTAAAGACAGGATACACAGATACGCAGTATTTT	CASSLKTGYTDTQYF	TRBV7-9	-	TRBJ2-3	-
TGTGCCAGCAGTTACTCAAACCAACAAACGAGAGTCTACGAGCAGTACTTC	CASSYSNQQTRVYEQYF	TRBV6-2/TRBV6-3	-	TRBJ2-7	-